This T cell receptor beta chain was retrieved from a study of blood T cell repertoires in COVID-19. CDR3 size: 15 residues. Germline-derived CDR1 and CDR2 are LNHDA and SQIVND (reference sequence). The V and J ends lost 6 bases and 0 bases, in that order; junction bases with no gene match: 2. Clones were read by immunoSEQ multiplex PCR, and TCRdb kept only the in-frame ones, dropping some. The data hold some 400,000 clones, with 90% to 95% observed a single time. The rearrangement uses TRBV19 and TRBJ1-3, with 10 bases that match TRBD1. The TCR comes from a woman in her thirties or forties who had been exposed to COVID-19. Sequenced material: PBMCs or T cells enriched from blood (not recorded which). CDR3 region: CASRDRGNSGNTIYF. The DNA for the CDR3 is TGTGCCAGTAGGGACAGGGGGAACTCTGGAAACACCATATATTTT.